These T cell receptor beta chains were read from a single sample in a study of blood T cell repertoires in COVID-19. Profiled with immunoSEQ multiplex PCR; TCRdb holds only in-frame clones, not every one. Of some 120,000 clones listed, more than 75% are singletons. What was sequenced was peripheral blood. The receptors derive from a human donor in a cohort sampled during active COVID-19. The CDR3 runs from the conserved cysteine through the conserved F or W. Fields, in order: CDR3 DNA, CDR3 protein, V gene, J gene, D gene, clone size. A D gene is named only where the DNA matches it firmly. Clone size, where shown, is once, few, many, or a class for clones that have expanded.

cdr3_nt: TGTGCCAGCAGTTCCCCAGCGGGAGGCACAGATACGCAGTATTTT
cdr3_aa: CASSSPAGGTDTQYF
v_call: TRBV28
j_call: TRBJ2-3
d_call: TRBD2
clone_size: NA

cdr3_nt: TGTGCCAGCAGAGAGGACAGTAACTATGGCTACACCTTC
cdr3_aa: CASREDSNYGYTF
v_call: TRBV2
j_call: TRBJ1-2
d_call: NA
clone_size: NA

cdr3_nt: TGTGCCAGCAGTGAGAGCCCCACGGTTCCCCCGTTCTTC
cdr3_aa: CASSESPTVPPFF
v_call: TRBV6-4
j_call: TRBJ2-1
d_call: NA
clone_size: NA

cdr3_nt: TGTGCCAGCAGCCCCCGGGGGAACACCGGGGAGCTGTTTTTT
cdr3_aa: CASSPRGNTGELFF
v_call: TRBV9
j_call: TRBJ2-2
d_call: NA
clone_size: NA

cdr3_nt: TGTGCCAGCGCCGCGGGGATAGGGTCAGCTTTCTTT
cdr3_aa: CASAAGIGSAFF
v_call: TRBV25-1
j_call: TRBJ1-1
d_call: NA
clone_size: NA

cdr3_nt: TGTGCCAGTAGTCCGGGACTAGCGGGAAATGAGCAGTTCTTC
cdr3_aa: CASSPGLAGNEQFF
v_call: TRBV19
j_call: TRBJ2-1
d_call: TRBD2
clone_size: once

cdr3_nt: TGTGCCAGTAGTACTTTAGGACTAGCGGGAGCGGCGGGCGAGCAGTACTTC
cdr3_aa: CASSTLGLAGAAGEQYF
v_call: TRBV19
j_call: TRBJ2-7
d_call: TRBD2
clone_size: few

cdr3_nt: TGCGCCAGCAGTCAACCCCCTAAGGCAGGGAACTCCTACAATGAGCAGTTCTTC
cdr3_aa: CASSQPPKAGNSYNEQFF
v_call: TRBV23-1
j_call: TRBJ2-1
d_call: NA
clone_size: NA

cdr3_nt: TGTGCCAGCAGCTTGCGAAATAATGAGCAGTTCTTC
cdr3_aa: CASSLRNNEQFF
v_call: TRBV11-2
j_call: TRBJ2-1
d_call: NA
clone_size: NA

cdr3_nt: TGTGCCAGCTCACCGGCGAGGGACACTGAAGCTTTCTTT
cdr3_aa: CASSPARDTEAFF
v_call: TRBV18
j_call: TRBJ1-1
d_call: NA
clone_size: NA

cdr3_nt: TGTGCCAGCAGCGAACAGGGTTACGAGCAGTACTTC
cdr3_aa: CASSEQGYEQYF
v_call: TRBV6-6
j_call: TRBJ2-7
d_call: NA
clone_size: NA

cdr3_nt: TGTGCCAGCAGCTCCCCAGGGGCGACACCTTACGAGCAGTACTTC
cdr3_aa: CASSSPGATPYEQYF
v_call: TRBV11-2
j_call: TRBJ2-7
d_call: NA
clone_size: NA

cdr3_nt: TGTGCCAGCAGCAAAAATGGAGATAATTCACCCCTCCACTTT
cdr3_aa: CASSKNGDNSPLHF
v_call: TRBV7-2
j_call: TRBJ1-6
d_call: NA
clone_size: NA

cdr3_nt: TGTGCCAGCAGTTACCCCAAGGGACGGGACCGGGGGGCTTTCTTT
cdr3_aa: CASSYPKGRDRGAFF
v_call: TRBV28
j_call: TRBJ1-1
d_call: NA
clone_size: once

cdr3_nt: TGTGCCAGCAGACTCGGGACAGGGGAGAATTCACCCCTCCACTTT
cdr3_aa: CASRLGTGENSPLHF
v_call: TRBV6-5
j_call: TRBJ1-6
d_call: TRBD1
clone_size: NA

cdr3_nt: TGTGCCAGCGGGAGCTCCTACGAGCAGTACTTC
cdr3_aa: CASGSSYEQYF
v_call: TRBV7-2
j_call: TRBJ2-7
d_call: NA
clone_size: once